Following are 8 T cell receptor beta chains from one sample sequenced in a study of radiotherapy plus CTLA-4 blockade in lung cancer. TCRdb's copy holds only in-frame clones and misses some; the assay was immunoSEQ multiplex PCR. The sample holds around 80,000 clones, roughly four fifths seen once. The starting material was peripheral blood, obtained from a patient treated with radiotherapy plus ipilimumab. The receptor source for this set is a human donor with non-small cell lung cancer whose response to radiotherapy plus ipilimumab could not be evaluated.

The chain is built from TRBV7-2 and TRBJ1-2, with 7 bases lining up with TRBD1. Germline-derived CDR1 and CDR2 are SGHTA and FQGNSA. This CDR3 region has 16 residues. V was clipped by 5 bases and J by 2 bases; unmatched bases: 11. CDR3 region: CASSPRGQGLNYGYTF. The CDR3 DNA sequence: TGTGCCAGCAGCCCGAGGGGGCAGGGGCTAAACTATGGCTACACCTTC.

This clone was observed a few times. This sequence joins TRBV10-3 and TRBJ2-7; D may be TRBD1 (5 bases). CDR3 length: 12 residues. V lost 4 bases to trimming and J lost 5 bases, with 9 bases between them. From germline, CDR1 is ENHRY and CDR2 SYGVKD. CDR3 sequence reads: CAISGRVDEQYF. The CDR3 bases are TGTGCCATCAGTGGCAGGGTTGACGAGCAGTACTTC.

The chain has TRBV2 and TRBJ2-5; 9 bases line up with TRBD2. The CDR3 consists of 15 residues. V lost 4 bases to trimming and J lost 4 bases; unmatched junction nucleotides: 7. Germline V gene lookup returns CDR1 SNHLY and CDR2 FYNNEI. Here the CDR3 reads CASSGASGAPETQYF. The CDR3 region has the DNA TGTGCCAGCAGTGGGGCTAGCGGGGCCCCAGAGACCCAGTACTTC.

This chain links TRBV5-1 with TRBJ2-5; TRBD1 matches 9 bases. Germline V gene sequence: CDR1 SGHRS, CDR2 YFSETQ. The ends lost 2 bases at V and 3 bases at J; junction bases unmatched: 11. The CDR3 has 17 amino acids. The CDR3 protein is CASSLHRGRDLEETQYF. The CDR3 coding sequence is TGCGCCAGCAGCTTACACAGGGGGCGGGACCTAGAAGAGACCCAGTACTTC.

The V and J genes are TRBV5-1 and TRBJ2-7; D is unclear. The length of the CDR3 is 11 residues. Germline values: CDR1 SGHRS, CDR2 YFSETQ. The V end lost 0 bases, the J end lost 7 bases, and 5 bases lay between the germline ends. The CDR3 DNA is TGCGCCAGCAGCTTGGCCGGGGAGCAGTACTTC. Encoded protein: CASSLAGEQYF. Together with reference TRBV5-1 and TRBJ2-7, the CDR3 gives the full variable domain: KAGVTQTPRYLIKTRGQQVTLSCSPISGHRSVSWYQQTPGQGLQFLFEYFSETQRNKGNFPGRFSGRQFSNSRSEMNVSTLELGDSALYLCASSLAGEQYFGPGTRLTVT.

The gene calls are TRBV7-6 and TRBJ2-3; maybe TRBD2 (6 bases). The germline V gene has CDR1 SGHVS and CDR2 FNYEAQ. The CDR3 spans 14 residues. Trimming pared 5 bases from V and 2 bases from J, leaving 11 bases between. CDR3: CASSRDFNTDTQYF. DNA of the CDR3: TGTGCCAGCAGCCGGGACTTTAACACAGATACGCAGTATTTT.

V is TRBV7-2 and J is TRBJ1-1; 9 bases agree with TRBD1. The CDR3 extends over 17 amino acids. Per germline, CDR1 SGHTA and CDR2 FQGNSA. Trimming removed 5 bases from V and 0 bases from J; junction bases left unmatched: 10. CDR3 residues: CASSPGTGITLNTEAFF. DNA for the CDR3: TGTGCCAGCAGCCCGGGGACAGGGATAACTTTGAACACTGAAGCTTTCTTT. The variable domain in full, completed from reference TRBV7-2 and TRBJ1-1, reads GAGVSQSPSNKVTEKGKDVELRCDPISGHTALYWYRQSLGQGLEFLIYFQGNSAPDKSGLPSDRFSAERTGGSVSTLTIQRTQQEDSAVYLCASSPGTGITLNTEAFFGQGTRLTVV.

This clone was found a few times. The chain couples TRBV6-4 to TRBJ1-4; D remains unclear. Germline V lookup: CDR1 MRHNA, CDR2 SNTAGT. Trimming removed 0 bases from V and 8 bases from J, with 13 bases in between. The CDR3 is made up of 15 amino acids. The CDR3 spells CASSDSKQIEEKLFF. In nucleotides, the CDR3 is TGTGCCAGCAGTGACTCGAAACAGATAGAAGAAAAACTGTTTTTT.